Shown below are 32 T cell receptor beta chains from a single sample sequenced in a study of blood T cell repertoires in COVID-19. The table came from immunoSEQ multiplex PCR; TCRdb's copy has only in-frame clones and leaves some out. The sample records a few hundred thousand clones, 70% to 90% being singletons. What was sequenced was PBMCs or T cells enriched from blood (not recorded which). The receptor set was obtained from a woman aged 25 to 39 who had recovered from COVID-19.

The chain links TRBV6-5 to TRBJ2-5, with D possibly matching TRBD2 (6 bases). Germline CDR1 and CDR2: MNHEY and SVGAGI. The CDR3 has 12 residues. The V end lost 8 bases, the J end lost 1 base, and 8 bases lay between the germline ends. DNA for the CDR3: TGTGCCAGCGGGGAGGTCCAAGAGACCCAGTACTTC. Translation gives CASGEVQETQYF.

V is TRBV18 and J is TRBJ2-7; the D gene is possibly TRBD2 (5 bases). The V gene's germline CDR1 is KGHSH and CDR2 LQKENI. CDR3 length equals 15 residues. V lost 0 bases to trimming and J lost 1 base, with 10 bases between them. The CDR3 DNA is TGTGCCAGCTCACCACCGAGCCGGGGTTCCTACGAGCAGTACTTC. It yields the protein CASSPPSRGSYEQYF.

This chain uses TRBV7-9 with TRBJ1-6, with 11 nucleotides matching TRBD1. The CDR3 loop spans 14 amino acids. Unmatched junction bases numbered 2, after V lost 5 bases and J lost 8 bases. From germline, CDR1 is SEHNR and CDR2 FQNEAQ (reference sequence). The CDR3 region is CASSGQGADSPLHF. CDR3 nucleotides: TGTGCCAGCAGCGGACAGGGGGCTGATTCACCCCTCCACTTT.

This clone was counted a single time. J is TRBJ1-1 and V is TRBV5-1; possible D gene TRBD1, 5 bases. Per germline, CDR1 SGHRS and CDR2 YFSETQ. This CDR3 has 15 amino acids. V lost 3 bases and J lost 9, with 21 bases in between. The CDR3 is CASSSSGLGDLKAFF. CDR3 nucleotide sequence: TGCGCCAGCAGCTCTTCAGGGTTGGGGGACTTGAAAGCTTTCTTT. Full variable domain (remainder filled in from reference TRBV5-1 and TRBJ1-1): KAGVTQTPRYLIKTRGQQVTLSCSPISGHRSVSWYQQTPGQGLQFLFEYFSETQRNKGNFPGRFSGRQFSNSRSEMNVSTLELGDSALYLCASSSSGLGDLKAFFGQGTRLTVV.

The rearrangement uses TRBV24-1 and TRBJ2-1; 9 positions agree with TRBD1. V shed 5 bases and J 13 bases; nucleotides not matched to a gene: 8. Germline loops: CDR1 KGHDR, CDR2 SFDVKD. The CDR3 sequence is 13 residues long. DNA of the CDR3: TGTGCCACCAGTGGGACAGGGGAATTTGCCCAGTTCTTC. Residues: CATSGTGEFAQFF.

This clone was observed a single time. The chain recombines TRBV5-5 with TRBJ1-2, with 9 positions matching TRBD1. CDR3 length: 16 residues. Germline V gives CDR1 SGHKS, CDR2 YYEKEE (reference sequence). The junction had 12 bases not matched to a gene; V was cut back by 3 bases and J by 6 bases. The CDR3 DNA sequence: TGTGCCAGCAGCTGGCCCGGGGACAGGGATCTGGATGGCTACACCTTC. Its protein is CASSWPGDRDLDGYTF.

This CDR3 is CASSLGTPYGYTF. In DNA form, the CDR3 reads TGCGCCAGCAGCTTGGGGACTCCCTATGGCTACACCTTC. The chain combines TRBV5-1 with TRBJ1-2; D is undetermined. Germline loops: CDR1 SGHRS, CDR2 YFSETQ. Trimming took off 0 bases at V and 4 bases at J, with 7 bases between the two ends. This CDR3 contains 13 residues. Combining the CDR3 with reference TRBV5-1 and TRBJ1-2 gives the whole variable domain KAGVTQTPRYLIKTRGQQVTLSCSPISGHRSVSWYQQTPGQGLQFLFEYFSETQRNKGNFPGRFSGRQFSNSRSEMNVSTLELGDSALYLCASSLGTPYGYTFGSGTRLTVV.

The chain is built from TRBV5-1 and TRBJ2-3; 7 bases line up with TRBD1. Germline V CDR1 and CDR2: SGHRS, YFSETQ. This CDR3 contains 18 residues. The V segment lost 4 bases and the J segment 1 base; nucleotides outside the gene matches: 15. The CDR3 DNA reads TGCGCCAGCAGCCCGTCCGGGACAGCCGTTCCGCGCACAGATACGCAGTATTTT. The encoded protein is CASSPSGTAVPRTDTQYF.

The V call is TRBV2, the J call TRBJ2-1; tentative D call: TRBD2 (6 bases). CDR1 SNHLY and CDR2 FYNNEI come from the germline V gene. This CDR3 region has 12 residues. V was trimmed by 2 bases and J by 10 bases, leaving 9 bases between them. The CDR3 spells CASSEMTREQFF. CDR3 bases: TGTGCCAGCAGTGAAATGACTAGGGAGCAGTTCTTC. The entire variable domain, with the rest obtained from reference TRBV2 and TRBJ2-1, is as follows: EPEVTQTPSHQVTQMGQEVILRCVPISNHLYFYWYRQILGQKVEFLVSFYNNEISEKSEIFDDQFSVERPDGSNFTLKIRSTKLEDSAMYFCASSEMTREQFFGPGTRLTVL.

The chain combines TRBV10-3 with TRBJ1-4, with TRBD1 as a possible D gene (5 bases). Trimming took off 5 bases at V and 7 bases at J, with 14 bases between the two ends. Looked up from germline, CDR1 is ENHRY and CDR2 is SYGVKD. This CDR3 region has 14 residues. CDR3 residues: CAISQTASGEKLFF. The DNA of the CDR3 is TGTGCCATCAGTCAGACAGCCTCGGGTGAAAAACTGTTTTTT.

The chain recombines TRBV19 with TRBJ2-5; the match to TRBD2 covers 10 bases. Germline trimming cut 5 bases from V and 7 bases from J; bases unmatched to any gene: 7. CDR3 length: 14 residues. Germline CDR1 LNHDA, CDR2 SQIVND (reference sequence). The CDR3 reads CASSVAGGLMTQYF. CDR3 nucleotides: TGTGCCAGTAGTGTAGCGGGAGGCCTAATGACCCAGTACTTC.

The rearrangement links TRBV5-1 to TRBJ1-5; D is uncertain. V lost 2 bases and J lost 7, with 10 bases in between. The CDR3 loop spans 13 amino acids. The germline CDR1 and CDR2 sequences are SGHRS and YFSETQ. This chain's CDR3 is CASSLSPVQPQHF. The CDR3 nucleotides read TGCGCCAGCAGCTTATCCCCGGTCCAGCCCCAGCATTTT. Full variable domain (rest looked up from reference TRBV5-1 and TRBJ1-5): KAGVTQTPRYLIKTRGQQVTLSCSPISGHRSVSWYQQTPGQGLQFLFEYFSETQRNKGNFPGRFSGRQFSNSRSEMNVSTLELGDSALYLCASSLSPVQPQHFGDGTRLSIL.

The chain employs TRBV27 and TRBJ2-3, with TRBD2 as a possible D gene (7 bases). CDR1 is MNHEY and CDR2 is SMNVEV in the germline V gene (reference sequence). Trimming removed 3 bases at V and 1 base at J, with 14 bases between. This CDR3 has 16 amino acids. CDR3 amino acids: CASSFKAGARTDTQYF. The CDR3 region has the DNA TGTGCCAGCAGTTTTAAGGCGGGGGCGCGCACAGATACGCAGTATTTT.

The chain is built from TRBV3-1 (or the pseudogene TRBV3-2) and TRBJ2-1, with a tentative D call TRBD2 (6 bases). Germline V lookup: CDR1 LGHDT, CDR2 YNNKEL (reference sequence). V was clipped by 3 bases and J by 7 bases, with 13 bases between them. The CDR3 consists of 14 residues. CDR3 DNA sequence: TGTGCCAGCAGCCAGTGGACTACGGGGAATGAGCAGTTCTTC. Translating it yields CASSQWTTGNEQFF.

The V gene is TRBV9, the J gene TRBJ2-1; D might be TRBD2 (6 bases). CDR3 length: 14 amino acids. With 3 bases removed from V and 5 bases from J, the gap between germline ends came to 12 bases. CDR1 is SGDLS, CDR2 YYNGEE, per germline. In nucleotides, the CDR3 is TGTGCCAGCAGCGAGGAGCGGGTGGACAATGAGCAGTTCTTC. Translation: CASSEERVDNEQFF.

The chain's CDR3 is CASSYLGTTYEQYF. CDR3 DNA sequence: TGTGCCAGCAGTTACCTCGGTACCACCTACGAGCAGTACTTC. The chain recombines TRBV6-2 or TRBV6-3 with TRBJ2-7; D gene unclear. V was pared by 2 bases and J by 2 bases, with 10 bases between. The CDR3 runs 14 residues. Germline V CDR1 and CDR2: MNHEY, SVGEGT.

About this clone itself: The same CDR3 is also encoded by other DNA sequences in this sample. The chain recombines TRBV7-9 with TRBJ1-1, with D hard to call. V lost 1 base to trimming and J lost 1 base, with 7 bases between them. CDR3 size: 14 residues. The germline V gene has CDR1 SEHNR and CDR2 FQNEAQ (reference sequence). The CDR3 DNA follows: TGTGCCAGCAGCTTAGGCGCTGGGAACACTGAAGCTTTCTTT. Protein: CASSLGAGNTEAFF.

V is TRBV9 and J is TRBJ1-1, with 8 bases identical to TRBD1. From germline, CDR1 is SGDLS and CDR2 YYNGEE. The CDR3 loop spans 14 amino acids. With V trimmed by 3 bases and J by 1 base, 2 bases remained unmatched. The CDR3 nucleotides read TGTGCCAGCAGCGATGGGACAGGGAACACTGAAGCTTTCTTT. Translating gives CASSDGTGNTEAFF.

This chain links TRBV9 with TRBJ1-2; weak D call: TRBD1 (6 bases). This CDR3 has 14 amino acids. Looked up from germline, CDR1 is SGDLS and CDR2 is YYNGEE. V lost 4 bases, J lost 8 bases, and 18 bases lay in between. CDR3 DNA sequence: TGTGCCAGCAGCTCAAGGACAGCCCCTAGGGGCTACACCTTC. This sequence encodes CASSSRTAPRGYTF.

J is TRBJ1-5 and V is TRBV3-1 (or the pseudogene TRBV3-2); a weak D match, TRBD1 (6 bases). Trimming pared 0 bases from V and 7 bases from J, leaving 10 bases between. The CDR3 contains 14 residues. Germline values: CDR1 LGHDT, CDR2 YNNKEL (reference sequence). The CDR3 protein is CASSQEARGQPQHF. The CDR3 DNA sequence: TGTGCCAGCAGCCAAGAGGCCAGGGGCCAGCCCCAGCATTTT.

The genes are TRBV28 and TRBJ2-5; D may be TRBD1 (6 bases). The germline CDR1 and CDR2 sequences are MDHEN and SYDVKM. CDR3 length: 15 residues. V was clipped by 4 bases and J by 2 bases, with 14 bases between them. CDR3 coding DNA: TGTGCCAGCAGTTCCGGGACACCCATACAAGAGACCCAGTACTTC. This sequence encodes CASSSGTPIQETQYF.

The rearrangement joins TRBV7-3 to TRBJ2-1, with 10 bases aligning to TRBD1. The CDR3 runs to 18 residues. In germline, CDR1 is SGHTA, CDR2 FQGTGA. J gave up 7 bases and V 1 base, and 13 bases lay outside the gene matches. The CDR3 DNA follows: TGTGCCAGCAGCTTAAGGACGTTGGGGACAGGGGTGGGGAATGAGCAGTTCTTC. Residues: CASSLRTLGTGVGNEQFF.

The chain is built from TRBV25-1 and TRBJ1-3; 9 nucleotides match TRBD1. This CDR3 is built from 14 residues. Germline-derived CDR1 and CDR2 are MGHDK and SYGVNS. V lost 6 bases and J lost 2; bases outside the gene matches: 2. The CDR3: CASRGTGPGNTIYF. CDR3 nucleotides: TGTGCCAGCAGGGGGACAGGGCCTGGAAACACCATATATTTT. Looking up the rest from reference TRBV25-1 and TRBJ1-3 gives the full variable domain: EADIYQTPRYLVIGTGKKITLECSQTMGHDKMYWYQQDPGMELHLIHYSYGVNSTEKGDLSSESTVSRIRTEHFPLTLESARPSHTSQYLCASRGTGPGNTIYFGEGSWLTVV.

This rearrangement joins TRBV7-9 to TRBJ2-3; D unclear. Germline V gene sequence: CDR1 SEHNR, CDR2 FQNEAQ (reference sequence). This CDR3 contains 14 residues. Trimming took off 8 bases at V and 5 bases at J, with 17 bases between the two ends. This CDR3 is CASPELIPVDTQYF. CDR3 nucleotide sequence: TGTGCCAGCCCTGAGCTCATACCGGTAGATACGCAGTATTTT.

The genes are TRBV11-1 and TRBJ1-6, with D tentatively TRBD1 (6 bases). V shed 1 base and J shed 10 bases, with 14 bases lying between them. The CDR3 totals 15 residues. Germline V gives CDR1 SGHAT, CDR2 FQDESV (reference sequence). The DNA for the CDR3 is TGTGCCAGCAGCTTAGTCGGCCAGGGGTCCTCACCCCTCCACTTT. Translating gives CASSLVGQGSSPLHF.

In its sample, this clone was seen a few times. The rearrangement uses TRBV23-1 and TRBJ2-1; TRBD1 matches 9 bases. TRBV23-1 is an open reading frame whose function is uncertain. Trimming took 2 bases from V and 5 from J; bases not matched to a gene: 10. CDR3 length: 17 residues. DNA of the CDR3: TGCGCCAGCAGTCAAAGTTCCCGGGACAGGGAGAACAATGAGCAGTTCTTC. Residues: CASSQSSRDRENNEQFF.

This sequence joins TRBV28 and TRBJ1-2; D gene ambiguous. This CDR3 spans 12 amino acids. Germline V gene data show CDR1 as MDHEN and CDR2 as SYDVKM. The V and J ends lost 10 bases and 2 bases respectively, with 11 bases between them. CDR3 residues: CATWTGNYGYTF. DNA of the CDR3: TGTGCCACTTGGACGGGGAACTATGGCTACACCTTC.

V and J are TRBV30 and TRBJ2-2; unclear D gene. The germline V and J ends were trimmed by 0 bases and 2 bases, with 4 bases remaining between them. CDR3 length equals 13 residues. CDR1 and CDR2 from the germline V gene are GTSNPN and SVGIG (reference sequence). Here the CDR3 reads CAWSVLNTGELFF. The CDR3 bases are TGTGCCTGGAGTGTACTAAACACCGGGGAGCTGTTTTTT. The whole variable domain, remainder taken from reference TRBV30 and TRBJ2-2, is SQTIHQWPATLVQPVGSPLSLECTVEGTSNPNLYWYRQAAGRGLQLLFYSVGIGQISSEVPQNLSASRPQDRQFILSSKKLLLSDSGFYLCAWSVLNTGELFFGEGSRLTVL.

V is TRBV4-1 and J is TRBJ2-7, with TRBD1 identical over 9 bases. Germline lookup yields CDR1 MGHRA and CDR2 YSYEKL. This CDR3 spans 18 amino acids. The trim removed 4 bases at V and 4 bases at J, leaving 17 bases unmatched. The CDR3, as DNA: TGCGCCAGCAGCCGGACCGAAGGGCCGGGACAGGGCTCTTACGAGCAGTACTTC. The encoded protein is CASSRTEGPGQGSYEQYF.

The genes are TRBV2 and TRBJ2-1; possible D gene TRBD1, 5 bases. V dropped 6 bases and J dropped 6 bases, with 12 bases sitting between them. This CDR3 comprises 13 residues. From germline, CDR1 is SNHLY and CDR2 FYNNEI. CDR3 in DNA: TGTGCCAGCAGGACAGCCTGGGGCAATGAGCAGTTCTTC. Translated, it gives CASRTAWGNEQFF.

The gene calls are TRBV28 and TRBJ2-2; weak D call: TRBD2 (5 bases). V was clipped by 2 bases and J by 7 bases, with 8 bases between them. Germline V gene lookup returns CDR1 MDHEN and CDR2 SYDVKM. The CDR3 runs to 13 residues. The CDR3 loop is CASSLTRIGELFF. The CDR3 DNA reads TGTGCCAGCAGTTTAACTAGGATCGGGGAGCTGTTTTTT.

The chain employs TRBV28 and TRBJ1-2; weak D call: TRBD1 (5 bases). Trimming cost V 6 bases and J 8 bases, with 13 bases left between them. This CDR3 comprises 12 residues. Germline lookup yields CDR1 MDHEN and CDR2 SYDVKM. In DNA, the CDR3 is TGTGCCAGCAGCTTGGGGGGGTTGGGCTACACCTTC. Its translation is CASSLGGLGYTF.